The clone carrying this T cell receptor (beta chain) has just a few counts. TCRdb redid the calling of the RT-PCR reads with MiXCR, one entry per CDR3 protein. The sample has fewer than 250,000 distinct CDR3 sequences, roughly 13% seen once. This specimen belongs to a study of patients and donors after allogeneic stem cell transplantation. This CDR3 is 13 amino acids long. V dropped 5 bases and J dropped 7; count of bases not matched to a gene: 8. Germline values: CDR1 SGHRS, CDR2 YFSETQ. The material sequenced was blood, either unsorted or a sorted T cell fraction (not recorded which). This rearrangement joins TRBV5-1 to TRBJ1-1; 7 bases align to TRBD1. The sequence was collected from a human donor who was either an allogeneic HSCT recipient or a stem cell or donor lymphocyte infusion donor (not recorded which). It is not recorded whose cells these are; they may come from a transplant donor. The CDR3 region is CASRLDRVSEAFF. Written as DNA, the CDR3 is TGCGCCAGCAGATTAGACAGGGTGAGTGAAGCTTTCTTT.